This TCR beta chain appears in the sequencing data of a study of yellow fever vaccine responses in identical twins. Study-level points and caveats: Reportedly, twins showed a vaccine T cell response that looked partly convergent and partly personalized.

MiXCR was run by TCRdb on the RT-PCR reads, yielding one entry per CDR3 protein. The table has about 13,000 distinct CDR3 sequences, about four fifths seen once; the top ten hold roughly 1.8%. As concerns this clonotype: Its antigen is unknown.

This TCR came from a woman younger than 35 who received the yellow fever vaccine. The input for sequencing was T cells from blood (PBMCs), unsorted or a sorted subset (not recorded which), taken before or after yellow fever vaccination (not recorded which).

The CDR3 spells CASSQYGTSGTDTQYF. The CDR3 DNA sequence: TGTGCCAGCAGCCAATATGGGACTAGCGGCACAGATACGCAGTATTTT. The rearrangement joins TRBV7-9 to TRBJ2-3; 10 bases are a match to TRBD2. Per germline, CDR1 SEHNR and CDR2 FQNEAQ (reference sequence). This CDR3 comprises 16 residues. The J segment lost 1 base and the V segment lost 5 bases, leaving 6 bases of the junction unmatched.